This T cell receptor beta chain was retrieved from a study of T cell responses to AZD1222 COVID-19 vaccine (dated by TCRdb to about 2021). Study-level background: Because spike-specific TCR depth and breadth did not differ between the two schedules, AZD1222 recipients who got a second dose at roughly 4 weeks were pooled with those who got a second dose at roughly 12 weeks. TCR sequencing covered 230 to 250 trial participants: about 210 given two doses of AZD1222 and approximately 26 given two doses of MenACWY control vaccine. Trial participants were enrolled into age subgroups of 18-55, 56-69 and 70-plus years, which contained around 150, 28 and 57 TCR-sequenced participants, respectively. Overall study outcomes, separate from this receptor: Reportedly, close to half of the unique spike-specific TCRs recognized epitopes lying outside the regions that are mutated in the B.1.351 and B.1.1.7 variants. Only a handful of AZD1222 recipients were SARS-CoV-2 seropositive at baseline, limiting conclusions about previously exposed vaccinees. No day 14 peak-response samples were available, so repertoires were characterized only after the peak T cell response. The whole spike protein was spanned by vaccine-associated CD4 TCRs, and dominant responses were seen in regions 160-218 and 743-854. After two AZD1222 doses, spike-specific TCR breadth and depth were significantly higher than at day 0 and than in MenACWY recipients. In the small 56-69-year group, the increase in depth fell short of significance, most likely because of low power. Participants were mostly white British and included more females than males, and it was suggested by the authors that clonal diversity may have been underestimated.

The CDR3 regions of human TCRbeta chains were analyzed by immunosequencing. For the original study's pipeline: Repertoire TCRs were checked for matches against a reference library of SARS-CoV-2-specific TCRs that had been generated using the MIRA antigen-specificity platform. Breadth was defined as the fraction of unique TCRs that were SARS-CoV-2-associated, and depth was defined as the fraction of total T cells that were SARS-CoV-2-associated. Using the MIRA data, every spike-specific TCR was mapped to the spike region that the TCR reacted to and assigned to either a CD4 or a CD8 class. Log10-transformed breadth and depth values were compared by one-way ANOVA with Sidak's multiple comparisons tests. TCRdb retrieved this table from immuneACCESS and kept in-frame rearrangements only. Not all clones are present; in checked studies, unresolved V genes account for under half, and no reason is known for the remainder. V and J calls plus clone size are reproduced from that table; the DNA served to infer D and trimming. This sample lists approximately 130,000 clones; 75% to 95% were detected once. The ten largest make up just over 7% of the sample.

The sample's time point label, decoded: baseline before first vaccination. The vaccinee samples were drawn from two UK trials, COV001 and COV002, one of which was a single-blind randomized controlled phase 2/3 trial testing AZD1222 (ChAdOx1 nCoV-19) in healthy adults. For TCRbeta chain sequencing, PBMC samples were collected from trial participants at day 0 and at day 28 after the second dose. Details on this clone: Its cognate antigen has yet to be identified. The input lacks base qualities; no much larger clone sits a single base away.

Here the sequenced sample was peripheral blood, taken on day 0 of AZD1222 vaccination. This clonotype was sampled from an adult in good health.

The CDR3 region reads CASSYDRVGGYTF. The nucleotide sequence is TGTGCCAGCAGTTACGACAGGGTGGGTGGCTACACCTTC. The rearrangement combines TRBV28 with TRBJ1-2, and TRBD1 matches 7 of the central bases. The V end gives up 4 bases and the J end 7 bases, leaving 6 bases in the junction not matched to a gene. Measured from the cysteine to the phenylalanine, the CDR3 is 13 residues long. The entry retains the CDR3 DNA only, 39 bases that are in frame from base 1. Looking up the germline V gene yields CDR1 MDHEN and CDR2 SYDVKM.